Listed below are T cell receptor beta chains from one sample, sequenced in a study of regulatory T cells in long-lasting Graves disease. TCRdb used MiXCR to reprocess the multiplex PCR reads, holding one entry per CDR3 protein. The table records about half a million distinct CDR3 sequences, more than 10% of them present only once. These data were likewise used in another study, on T cells in Graves' hyperthyroidism and ophthalmopathy.

This sample comprised peripheral blood mononuclear cells (PBMCs), obtained at new diagnosis, from a patient treated with antithyroid drugs. The receptors were sampled from a woman between 25 and 40 years old with Graves disease. Both conserved end residues are part of each CDR3. A D gene is named only where the DNA matches it firmly. The size entry is marked missing in some rows and otherwise reads once, few, many or a size class.

D,J,V,size,CDR3,DNA
-,TRBJ2-1,TRBV27,many,CASSLVYDSSYNEQFF,TGTGCCAGCAGTTTAGTCTACGACAGTTCCTACAATGAGCAGTTCTTC
-,TRBJ2-3,TRBV6-1,few,CASSSPGVINTQYF,TGTGCCAGCAGCTCCCCAGGAGTAATTAATACGCAGTATTTT
TRBD2,TRBJ2-1,TRBV7-7,-,CASRSGGLAGYNEQFF,TGTGCTAGCAGATCGGGGGGCCTAGCGGGTTACAATGAGCAGTTCTTC
TRBD1,TRBJ2-1,TRBV29-1,many,CSSETGTGQVNEQFF,TGCAGCTCCGAAACCGGGACAGGGCAGGTAAATGAGCAGTTCTTC
-,TRBJ2-7,TRBV19,-,CASRPQGGEQYF,TGTGCCAGTAGACCACAGGGAGGTGAGCAGTACTTC
-,TRBJ2-5,TRBV4-2,few,CASSQDQVSGTWNPKTQYF,TGTGCCAGCAGCCAGGATCAGGTGTCAGGGACCTGGAATCCGAAGACCCAGTACTTC
-,TRBJ1-1,TRBV12-3/TRBV12-4,many,CASSLTARWAFF,TGTGCCAGCAGTCTGACGGCCCGGTGGGCTTTCTTT
TRBD2,TRBJ2-7,TRBV18,many,CASSPPTSDYYEQYF,TGTGCCAGCTCACCCCCGACTAGCGACTACTACGAGCAGTACTTC
TRBD2,TRBJ2-1,TRBV20-1,many,CSARDPAGDNNEQFF,TGCAGTGCTAGAGATCCAGCGGGAGACAACAATGAGCAGTTCTTC
TRBD1,TRBJ1-2,TRBV4-3,-,CASSQIWGDRGGPGYTF,TGCGCCAGCAGCCAAATTTGGGGGGACAGGGGGGGACCTGGCTACACCTTC
TRBD1,TRBJ1-1,TRBV2,many,CASPDRVNTEAFF,TGTGCCAGTCCCGACAGGGTGAACACTGAAGCTTTCTTT
TRBD1,TRBJ2-7,TRBV28,many,CASSFRDREECEQYF,TGTGCCAGCAGTTTCCGGGACAGGGAGGAATGCGAGCAGTACTTC
-,TRBJ2-5,TRBV12-3/TRBV12-4,many,CASSLGGVATQYF,TGTGCCAGCAGTTTAGGGGGAGTAGCGACCCAGTACTTC
-,TRBJ1-5,TRBV7-2,few,CASSTVGDQPQHF,TGTGCCAGCAGCACAGTGGGGGATCAGCCCCAGCATTTT
-,TRBJ2-7,TRBV7-3,many,CASSFGHSGAYEQYF,TGTGCCAGCAGCTTTGGACATAGCGGAGCCTACGAGCAGTACTTC
-,TRBJ2-1,TRBV7-2,many,CASSLEWYNEQFF,TGTGCCAGCAGCTTAGAGTGGTACAATGAGCAGTTCTTC
TRBD1,TRBJ2-5,TRBV27,many,CASSSWTGGETQYF,TGTGCCAGCAGTTCTTGGACAGGGGGGGAGACCCAGTACTTC
TRBD2,TRBJ2-3,TRBV20-1,-,CSARGREREGQDTQYF,TGCAGTGCTAGGGGCCGGGAGCGGGAGGGCCAAGATACGCAGTATTTT
-,TRBJ2-5,TRBV20-1,many,CSARDGRTQETQYF,TGCAGTGCTAGAGATGGGAGGACCCAAGAGACCCAGTACTTC
TRBD1,TRBJ2-7,TRBV28,-,CASLRDRVDEQYF,TGTGCCAGCTTAAGAGACAGGGTCGACGAGCAGTACTTC
-,TRBJ2-2,TRBV18,many,CASSPFSQGAGELFF,TGTGCCAGCTCACCATTCAGTCAAGGGGCCGGGGAGCTGTTTTTT
TRBD2,TRBJ2-7,TRBV28,many,CASSPSGRASSEQYF,TGTGCCAGCAGTCCGAGCGGGAGGGCCTCGAGCGAGCAGTACTTC
-,TRBJ2-6,TRBV28,many,CASSSQYGANVLTF,TGTGCCAGCAGTTCCCAATATGGGGCCAACGTCCTGACTTTC
-,TRBJ1-5,TRBV4-1,few,CASSQAGVQGQRRSNQPQHF,TGCGCCAGCAGCCAAGCCGGCGTACAGGGACAAAGAAGGAGCAATCAGCCCCAGCATTTT
-,TRBJ1-2,TRBV19,few,CASRNQGSYGYTF,TGTGCCAGTAGAAATCAGGGGTCATATGGCTACACCTTC
-,TRBJ1-4,TRBV29-1,many,CSVESRGSLPEKLFF,TGCAGCGTTGAATCGAGGGGATCGTTGCCCGAAAAACTGTTTTTT
TRBD2,TRBJ2-1,TRBV28,many,CASEVSGLAGASYNEQFF,TGTGCCAGCGAAGTATCGGGACTAGCGGGAGCGTCCTACAATGAGCAGTTCTTC
-,TRBJ1-5,TRBV6-2/TRBV6-3,many,CASKPRFWPLRDGQPQHF,TGTGCCAGCAAACCGCGATTTTGGCCCCTCAGGGATGGTCAGCCCCAGCATTTT
TRBD2,TRBJ2-7,TRBV5-1,few,CASSPPTSGSNEQYF,TGCGCCAGCAGCCCCCCGACTAGCGGGAGCAACGAGCAGTACTTC